The 9 T cell receptor beta chains reported below all come from one sample, sequenced in a study of naive and memory T cell subsets. No antigen has been assigned to these receptors. The beta constant-region primer was an equimolar mix of two oligonucleotides covering TRBC1 and TRBC2. The ligated cDNA underwent four PCR rounds using SP2 and nested alpha and beta constant-region primers. TCRdb ran MiXCR on the UMI-ligation and nested PCR reads and lists one entry per CDR3 protein. This sample has over 80,000 distinct CDR3 sequences, with about 11% found just once. Study results and caveats: A few larger clonotypes appeared in naive repertoires, especially CD8, possibly memory cells re-expressing CD45RA.

Sequencing was performed on naive CD4+ T cells from blood. The receptors originated from a human donor in good health.

The CDR3 DNA reads TGTGCCAGCTCGGATACTAGCGGGAGACCGGATGAGCAGTTCTTC. Translated, it gives CASSDTSGRPDEQFF. The chain couples TRBV18 to TRBJ2-1; 11 bases map to TRBD2. The CDR3 is 15 residues long. Per germline, CDR1 KGHSH and CDR2 LQKENI. V lost 6 bases, J lost 8 bases, and 9 bases stayed unmatched.

The V and J genes are TRBV5-1 and TRBJ2-1; 9 nucleotides agree with TRBD2. The trim removed 0 bases at V and 5 bases at J, leaving 6 bases unmatched. The germline CDR1 and CDR2 sequences are SGHRS and YFSETQ. The CDR3 spans 16 residues. The CDR3 DNA reads as TGCGCCAGCAGCTTGGTGCCGGGACTAGCCAACAATGAGCAGTTCTTC. Its translation: CASSLVPGLANNEQFF.

The rearrangement links TRBV15 to TRBJ1-2; D unclear. The CDR3 runs to 14 residues. CDR1 and CDR2 (germline): LNHNV, YYDKDF (reference sequence). Trimming took 0 bases from V and 4 from J, leaving 9 bases between them. DNA of the CDR3: TGTGCCACCAGCAGAGAAGATACCAGCTATGGCTACACCTTC. Protein sequence: CATSREDTSYGYTF.

This clonotype has more than one count but fewer than ten. The chain couples TRBV7-9 to TRBJ2-6; TRBD2 matches 7 bases. The CDR3 has 15 amino acids. The V segment lost 8 bases and the J segment 2 bases; nucleotides outside the gene matches: 6. Looked up from germline, CDR1 is SEHNR and CDR2 is FQNEAQ (reference sequence). The CDR3: CASSLRGAGANVLTF. CDR3 bases: TGTGCCAGCTCCCTTCGGGGGGCTGGGGCCAACGTCCTGACTTTC. The entire variable domain, with the rest obtained from reference TRBV7-9 and TRBJ2-6, is as follows: DTGVSQNPRHKITKRGQNVTFRCDPISEHNRLYWYRQTLGQGPEFLTYFQNEAQLEKSRLLSDRFSAERPKGSFSTLEIQRTEQGDSAMYLCASSLRGAGANVLTFGAGSRLTVL.

The CDR3 sequence: CASSRAGGRVNEQFF. In DNA form, the CDR3 reads TGTGCCAGCAGCCGAGCGGGAGGACGAGTCAATGAGCAGTTCTTC. This rearrangement joins TRBV6-2 or TRBV6-3 to TRBJ2-1; the match to TRBD2 covers 9 bases. This CDR3 is 15 amino acids long. Germline assignment: CDR1 MNHEY and CDR2 SVGEGT. Losses at the gene ends were 6 bases for V and 6 bases for J; bases not matched to a gene: 9.

The chain uses TRBV30 and TRBJ2-3; 9 bases are shared with TRBD1. Germline-derived CDR1 and CDR2 are GTSNPN and SVGIG (reference sequence). Trimming cost V 8 bases and J 3 bases; bases outside gene matches: 6. This CDR3 is built from 13 residues. The CDR3 DNA reads TGTGCCCAACAGGGGGCGCGTACAGATACGCAGTATTTT. Encoded protein: CAQQGARTDTQYF.

The V and J genes are TRBV27 and TRBJ2-3, with 10 nucleotides matching TRBD1. The CDR3 covers 16 residues. With V trimmed by 5 bases and J by 3 bases, 8 bases remained unmatched. Per the germline V gene, CDR1 is MNHEY and CDR2 is SMNVEV (reference sequence). Written as DNA, the CDR3 is TGTGCCAGCAGTGATTGGACAGGGGGGAGGACAGATACGCAGTATTTT. It translates to CASSDWTGGRTDTQYF.

This clonotype was picked up many times. CDR3 amino acids: CASSETKGSLNSGANVLTF. CDR3 bases: TGTGCCAGCAGTGAGACGAAGGGGTCCCTAAACTCTGGGGCCAACGTCCTGACTTTC. The V gene is TRBV25-1, the J gene TRBJ2-6; a possible D gene is TRBD1 (5 bases). V lost 3 bases and J 0 bases, leaving 18 bases between the germline ends. CDR1 and CDR2 from the germline V gene are MGHDK and SYGVNS. CDR3 length equals 19 residues.

This clonotype has only a few counts. The chain's CDR3 is CASRLRATTEAFF. In nucleotides, the CDR3 is TGTGCCAGCAGGCTGCGTGCGACCACTGAAGCTTTCTTT. The J gene is TRBJ1-1, the V gene TRBV6-2 or TRBV6-3; D is ambiguous. The germline V gene encodes CDR1 MNHEY and CDR2 SVGEGT. V lost 6 bases, J lost 4 bases, and 12 bases lay in between. This CDR3 is 13 amino acids long.